The 21 T cell receptor beta chains below were found in one sample sequenced in a study of cytomegalovirus exposure and HLA in healthy donors. PCR involved 60 Vbeta and 13 Jbeta primers. Repertoires were generated with immunoSEQ multiplex PCR, while TCRdb's copy carries only in-frame clones and drops some. This table holds over 150,000 clones, under 80% found once. Sequencing was performed on PBMCs. These receptors all come from a man aged 35 to 55 in good health and CMV-seronegative.

This chain connects TRBV7-8 to TRBJ1-5; weak D call: TRBD1 (5 bases). The CDR3 extends over 14 amino acids. Trimming left V 5 bases short and J 4 bases short, with 12 bases between. Germline V gene data show CDR1 as SGHVS and CDR2 as FQNEAQ. The CDR3 here is CASSPGPENQPQHF. DNA for the CDR3: TGTGCCAGCAGCCCAGGGCCAGAAAATCAGCCCCAGCATTTT.

The J gene is TRBJ2-5, the V gene TRBV7-6, with 8 bases lining up with TRBD2. CDR1 and CDR2 from the germline V gene are SGHVS and FNYEAQ. The CDR3 runs to 14 residues. Losses at the gene ends were 5 bases for V and 1 base for J; bases not matched to a gene: 3. CDR3 residues: CASSGGGRQETQYF. The CDR3 nucleotides read TGTGCCAGCAGCGGCGGGGGGCGCCAAGAGACCCAGTACTTC.

A few counts support this clone. CDR3: CAWSAGQGRQPQHF. In DNA form, the CDR3 reads TGTGCCTGGAGTGCGGGACAGGGCAGGCAGCCCCAGCATTTT. J is TRBJ1-5 and V is TRBV30, with 9 bases identical to TRBD1. V shed 1 base and J 7 bases; nucleotides not matched to a gene: 5. This CDR3 is built from 14 residues. The germline gives CDR1 GTSNPN, CDR2 SVGIG (reference sequence).

The chain uses TRBV28 and TRBJ2-1, with TRBD2 matching 7 bases. Looked up from germline, CDR1 is MDHEN and CDR2 is SYDVKM. This CDR3 has 15 residues. The junction had 5 bases not matched to a gene; V was cut back by 2 bases and J by 4 bases. The CDR3 region is CASSLAGGEYNEQFF. CDR3 sequence (DNA): TGTGCCAGCAGTTTAGCTGGGGGGGAGTACAATGAGCAGTTCTTC.

This sequence joins TRBV6-5 and TRBJ1-1; the D gene is possibly TRBD1 (6 bases). CDR1 and CDR2 from the germline V gene are MNHEY and SVGAGI. V was trimmed by 0 bases and J by 2 bases, leaving 10 bases between them. This CDR3 spans 15 amino acids. The CDR3 sequence is CASSYSGHTNTEAFF. The CDR3 DNA follows: TGTGCCAGCAGTTACTCGGGACATACCAACACTGAAGCTTTCTTT.

This chain uses TRBV9 with TRBJ1-6, with D possibly TRBD1 on 5 matching bases. Germline values: CDR1 SGDLS, CDR2 YYNGEE. V was pared by 1 base and J by 10 bases, with 18 bases between. This CDR3 is built from 16 residues. CDR3 amino acids: CASSVTDRGGRSPLHF. As DNA, the CDR3 is TGTGCCAGCAGCGTAACTGATCGGGGGGGACGCTCACCCCTCCACTTT.

The rearrangement joins TRBV27 to TRBJ2-3; 15 bases match TRBD2. The CDR3 consists of 18 residues. Trimming removed 8 bases from V and 0 bases from J; junction bases left unmatched: 9. Per the germline V gene, CDR1 is MNHEY and CDR2 is SMNVEV (reference sequence). CDR3 nucleotide sequence: TGTGCCAGCTCGCCCCCCGGGACTAGCGGGGGGAGCACAGATACGCAGTATTTT. Protein sequence: CASSPPGTSGGSTDTQYF.

This chain links TRBV10-2 with TRBJ2-1, with 12 positions matching TRBD2. Trimming removed 0 bases from V and 9 bases from J; junction bases left unmatched: 6. This CDR3 is built from 16 residues. Germline loops: CDR1 WSHSY, CDR2 SAAADI. The DNA for the CDR3 is TGCGCCAGCAGTGAGTCTCTAGCGGGGGGGCGGAGTGAGCAGTTCTTC. Translation: CASSESLAGGRSEQFF.

In its sample, this clone was seen a few times. The chain is built from TRBV28 and TRBJ1-1, with TRBD1 identical over 11 bases. The CDR3 consists of 16 residues. J lost 4 bases, V lost 5 bases, and 9 bases had no gene match. The germline V gene encodes CDR1 MDHEN and CDR2 SYDVKM. CDR3 bases: TGTGCCAGCAGTCAAACGGACAGGGGGCGAGGCACTGAAGCTTTCTTT. Protein sequence: CASSQTDRGRGTEAFF.

This chain connects TRBV28 to TRBJ1-2; perhaps TRBD1 as D (5 bases). Germline V gene data show CDR1 as MDHEN and CDR2 as SYDVKM. The CDR3 is 13 amino acids. V was shortened by 4 bases and J by 2 bases, with 8 bases between the two germline ends. The CDR3 here is CASSWGTNYGYTF. The CDR3 bases are TGTGCCAGCAGTTGGGGCACAAACTATGGCTACACCTTC.

This clone was observed a single time. The CDR3 DNA is TGTGCCAGCAGTTATATAGCGGGGGCCCTCCCTTACAATGAGCAGTTCTTC. Its protein is CASSYIAGALPYNEQFF. The chain is built from TRBV11-2 and TRBJ2-1; 9 bases map to TRBD2. V lost 6 bases to trimming and J lost 4 bases; unmatched junction nucleotides: 13. This CDR3 has 17 amino acids. Germline values: CDR1 SGHAT, CDR2 FQNNGV. Drawing the rest from reference TRBV11-2 and TRBJ2-1, the complete variable domain is EAGVAQSPRYKIIEKRQSVAFWCNPISGHATLYWYQQILGQGPKLLIQFQNNGVVDDSQLPKDRFSAERLKGVDSTLKIQPAKLEDSAVYLCASSYIAGALPYNEQFFGPGTRLTVL.

The rearrangement uses TRBV6-6 and TRBJ1-6, with D perhaps TRBD1 (5 bases). Germline V gene sequence: CDR1 MNHNY, CDR2 SVGAGI (reference sequence). The CDR3 sequence is 13 residues long. The germline V and J ends were trimmed by 6 bases and 7 bases, with 10 bases remaining between them. The CDR3 here is CASSPTENSPLHF. The CDR3 bases are TGTGCCAGCAGCCCGACAGAAAATTCACCCCTCCACTTT.

The chain employs TRBV27 and TRBJ2-1; no clear D gene. V lost 0 bases and J lost 4, with 4 bases in between. The CDR3 runs to 13 residues. Germline assignment: CDR1 MNHEY and CDR2 SMNVEV (reference sequence). In DNA form, the CDR3 reads TGTGCCAGCAGTTTATCTAAATACAATGAGCAGTTCTTC. Its protein is CASSLSKYNEQFF.

The V call is TRBV7-6, the J call TRBJ1-3; D possibly corresponds to TRBD1 (6 bases). The CDR3 covers 14 residues. In germline, CDR1 is SGHVS, CDR2 FNYEAQ. V lost 3 bases, J lost 4 bases, and 10 bases lay in between. CDR3 sequence (DNA): TGTGCCAGCAGCTTGGGGGGGCCAGGAAACACCATATATTTT. Encoded protein: CASSLGGPGNTIYF.

The chain has TRBV18 and TRBJ2-7, with no clear D. V dropped 5 bases and J dropped 6 bases, with 14 bases sitting between them. The V gene's germline CDR1 is KGHSH and CDR2 LQKENI. The CDR3 length is 13 residues. This CDR3 is CASSFLHLSEQYF. CDR3 nucleotides: TGTGCCAGCTCATTCTTACACCTTTCCGAGCAGTACTTC.

The chain employs TRBV7-9 and TRBJ1-2; D remains unclear. Trimming stripped 5 bases from V and 0 bases from J, with 7 bases between. The CDR3 spans 13 residues. The germline CDR1 and CDR2 sequences are SEHNR and FQNEAQ (reference sequence). CDR3 DNA sequence: TGTGCCAGCAGCATTGACACTAACTATGGCTACACCTTC. Translation: CASSIDTNYGYTF.

The V gene is TRBV7-9, the J gene TRBJ2-2, with D possibly TRBD1 on 6 matching bases. V was trimmed by 6 bases and J by 6 bases, leaving 11 bases between them. Germline-derived CDR1 and CDR2 are SEHNR and FQNEAQ (reference sequence). This CDR3 contains 13 residues. CDR3 protein: CASRRQVAGELFF. DNA of the CDR3: TGTGCCAGCAGACGACAGGTTGCCGGGGAGCTGTTTTTT. The variable domain in full, with the rest retrieved from reference TRBV7-9 and TRBJ2-2, is DTGVSQNPRHKITKRGQNVTFRCDPISEHNRLYWYRQTLGQGPEFLTYFQNEAQLEKSRLLSDRFSAERPKGSFSTLEIQRTEQGDSAMYLCASRRQVAGELFFGEGSRLTVL.

The chain is built from TRBV5-1 and TRBJ2-6; 10 bases are a match to TRBD1. V lost 7 bases, J lost 0 bases, and 13 bases stayed unmatched. The length of the CDR3 is 19 residues. CDR1 is SGHRS, CDR2 YFSETQ, per germline. Here the CDR3 DNA reads TGCGCCAGCCGCCGGGACAGGGGACGAATTTACTCTGGGGCCAACGTCCTGACTTTC. Amino acid sequence: CASRRDRGRIYSGANVLTF.

The chain recombines TRBV7-9 with TRBJ2-5; D perhaps matches TRBD2 (6 bases). CDR3 length: 14 amino acids. Germline V CDR1 and CDR2: SEHNR, FQNEAQ (reference sequence). Trimming left V 1 base short and J 2 bases short, with 8 bases between. CDR3 bases: TGTGCCAGCAGCTTAGGGACTACACAAGAGACCCAGTACTTC. Translating it yields CASSLGTTQETQYF. Variable domain in full (rest from reference TRBV7-9 and TRBJ2-5): DTGVSQNPRHKITKRGQNVTFRCDPISEHNRLYWYRQTLGQGPEFLTYFQNEAQLEKSRLLSDRFSAERPKGSFSTLEIQRTEQGDSAMYLCASSLGTTQETQYFGPGTRLLVL.

This chain joins TRBV5-4 and TRBJ2-7; 10 nucleotides agree with TRBD2. Germline CDR1 SGHNT, CDR2 YYREEE (reference sequence). The ends lost 5 bases at V and 7 bases at J; junction bases unmatched: 12. There are 15 residues in the CDR3. In DNA form, the CDR3 reads TGTGCCAGCAGTCCCAGCGGGGGGGCATCCAGGGAGCAGTACTTC. This gives the protein CASSPSGGASREQYF.

The chain has TRBV13 and TRBJ2-7, with TRBD2 as a possible D gene (5 bases). Germline assignment: CDR1 PRHDT and CDR2 FYEKMQ (reference sequence). The germline V and J ends were trimmed by 2 bases and 0 bases, with 14 bases remaining between them. CDR3 size: 16 residues. CDR3 sequence reads: CASSLRREFLSYEQYF. The CDR3 coding sequence is TGTGCCAGCAGCTTACGCCGGGAATTCCTCTCCTACGAGCAGTACTTC.